This T cell receptor (beta chain) was recorded in a study of technical replicates of blood from a few donors. V gave up 2 bases and J gave up 2 bases, with 10 bases separating them. This CDR3 is 14 amino acids long. CDR1 and CDR2 (germline): SQVTM, ANQGSEA. Only in-frame clones appear in the TCRdb table, and some are missing; sequencing was by immunoSEQ multiplex PCR. The sample holds some 58,000 clones; 90% to 95% are singletons and the top ten take 0.2% to 0.25%. This chain joins TRBV29-1 and TRBJ2-1; D gene ambiguous. The sequencing sample was made of T cells isolated from PBMCs. This sequence originates from a human donor in good health. As DNA, the CDR3 is TGCAGCGTTGAATTCGGGTTCCCCTACAATGAGCAGTTCTTC. Amino acid sequence: CSVEFGFPYNEQFF.